Below are 27 T cell receptor beta chains sequenced from a single sample in a study of technical replicates of blood from several donors. Sequencing was performed with immunoSEQ multiplex PCR; in TCRdb, only in-frame clones are kept and a portion is missing. The repertoire holds about 72,000 clones, roughly 90% seen once, with approximately 0.4% in the top ten. Material: T cells isolated from PBMCs. Every receptor here comes from a human donor in good health.

This chain connects TRBV27 to TRBJ2-7; no firm D call. V was shortened by 3 bases and J by 8 bases, with 17 bases between the two germline ends. The CDR3 has 14 residues. The germline gives CDR1 MNHEY, CDR2 SMNVEV (reference sequence). The CDR3 is CASSFSPNEYQQYF. The CDR3 DNA is TGTGCCAGCAGTTTTAGCCCGAATGAGTACCAGCAGTACTTC.

V usage is TRBV7-9 and J usage is TRBJ2-2; no clear D gene. The CDR3 is made up of 11 amino acids. V lost 9 bases and J 1 base, leaving 3 bases between the germline ends. The germline gives CDR1 SEHNR, CDR2 FQNEAQ (reference sequence). CDR3 protein: CARQNTGELFF. The CDR3, as DNA: TGTGCCAGACAGAACACCGGGGAGCTGTTTTTT.

The V gene is TRBV9, the J gene TRBJ2-7; weak D call: TRBD1 (6 bases). The CDR3 spans 12 residues. Between the trimmed V and J ends, which lost 7 bases and 0 bases, there was a span of 8 bases. Germline values: CDR1 SGDLS, CDR2 YYNGEE. In DNA, the CDR3 is TGTGCCAGCGCGGACAGCTCCTACGAGCAGTACTTC. Amino acid sequence: CASADSSYEQYF.

This rearrangement joins TRBV4-2 to TRBJ2-7, with 8 bases matching TRBD2. With V trimmed by 1 base and J by 6 bases, 5 bases remained unmatched. Germline CDR1 LGHNA, CDR2 YNFKEQ. The CDR3 totals 14 residues. The CDR3 here is CASSQGRAGGEQYF. The CDR3 DNA is TGTGCCAGCAGCCAAGGAAGGGCGGGAGGCGAGCAGTACTTC.

The chain employs TRBV4-1 and TRBJ2-2; a possible D gene is TRBD2 (5 bases). Germline CDR1 MGHRA, CDR2 YSYEKL. The CDR3 spans 18 residues. The V end was cut by 0 bases, the J end by 3 bases, with 17 bases between. The CDR3 loop reads CASSQENRGSIDTGELFF. CDR3 nucleotide sequence: TGCGCCAGCAGCCAAGAAAATCGAGGGAGTATCGACACCGGGGAGCTGTTTTTT.

The V call is TRBV6-1, the J call TRBJ2-5; the D is unclear. Germline CDR1 is MNHNS and CDR2 is SASEGT. The CDR3 loop spans 13 amino acids. V was pared by 4 bases and J by 2 bases, with 8 bases between. The CDR3 DNA follows: TGTGCCAGCAGTGGCCCGCGGCAAGAGACCCAGTACTTC. Amino acid sequence: CASSGPRQETQYF.

The chain combines TRBV11-2 with TRBJ1-2; tentatively, D is TRBD1 (6 bases). The CDR3 is 13 residues long. Germline CDR1 reads SGHAT; CDR2 reads FQNNGV. Trimming removed 4 bases from V and 5 bases from J, with 11 bases in between. CDR3 residues: CASSSTGLYGYTF. The CDR3 DNA follows: TGTGCCAGCAGCTCGACAGGCCTTTATGGCTACACCTTC.

This rearrangement joins TRBV19 to TRBJ2-3; D unclear. Per germline, CDR1 LNHDA and CDR2 SQIVND (reference sequence). With 1 base removed from V and 2 bases from J, the gap between germline ends came to 7 bases. CDR3 size: 14 residues. This CDR3 reads CASSIVAITDTQYF. As DNA, the CDR3 is TGTGCCAGTAGTATAGTAGCAATCACAGATACGCAGTATTTT.

In this sample, this clone turned up once. V gene TRBV7-9 combines with J gene TRBJ2-1, with 9 bases fitting TRBD2. The CDR3 has 16 amino acids. Per the germline V gene, CDR1 is SEHNR and CDR2 is FQNEAQ (reference sequence). The J segment lost 6 bases and the V segment lost 1 base, leaving 7 bases of the junction unmatched. CDR3 in DNA: TGTGCCAGCAGCTTAGTGCGGCGGGAGGGTCTCAATGAGCAGTTCTTC. Its translation is CASSLVRREGLNEQFF.

The rearrangement links TRBV7-9 to TRBJ1-2, with 7 nucleotides matching TRBD1. The trim removed 5 bases at V and 4 bases at J, leaving 4 bases unmatched. The CDR3 is 13 amino acids. CDR1 and CDR2 (germline): SEHNR, FQNEAQ (reference sequence). This CDR3 reads CASSLGQPYGYTF. CDR3 nucleotide sequence: TGTGCCAGCAGCCTGGGACAGCCCTATGGCTACACCTTC.

The chain links TRBV10-3 to TRBJ1-1, with D perhaps TRBD1 (6 bases). In germline, CDR1 is ENHRY, CDR2 SYGVKD. The CDR3 sequence is 15 residues long. Trimming took off 1 base at V and 2 bases at J, with 11 bases between the two ends. The CDR3 bases are TGTGCCATCAGTGAGTTCGGGGGGCGTAACACTGAAGCTTTCTTT. This encodes CAISEFGGRNTEAFF.

This rearrangement joins TRBV4-1 to TRBJ2-1; perhaps TRBD2 as D (6 bases). The V end lost 4 bases, the J end lost 6 bases, and 13 bases lay between the germline ends. The CDR3 loop spans 14 amino acids. Per the germline V gene, CDR1 is MGHRA and CDR2 is YSYEKL. CDR3 DNA sequence: TGCGCCAGCAGCCCCCCCGGGACTCGCAATGAGCAGTTCTTC. Its translation is CASSPPGTRNEQFF.

The chain is built from TRBV29-1 and TRBJ1-5, with D uncertain. The CDR3 extends over 15 amino acids. Germline-derived CDR1 and CDR2 are SQVTM and ANQGSEA. With 4 bases removed from V and 1 base from J, the gap between germline ends came to 14 bases. CDR3 nucleotide sequence: TGCAGCGTTGTAATCCCGCCGGGGAGCAATCAGCCCCAGCATTTT. Translated: CSVVIPPGSNQPQHF.

This rearrangement joins TRBV28 to TRBJ2-2; D perhaps matches TRBD2 (5 bases). Trimming shortened V by 8 bases and J by 6 bases, and 16 bases separated the two germline ends. This CDR3 contains 14 residues. CDR1 MDHEN and CDR2 SYDVKM come from the germline V gene. CDR3 amino acids: CASHPGLAPGELFF. The CDR3 DNA sequence: TGTGCCAGCCATCCGGGATTAGCGCCCGGGGAGCTGTTTTTT.

This sequence joins TRBV19 and TRBJ1-5, with D possibly matching TRBD1 (5 bases). Trimming removed 8 bases at V and 0 bases at J, with 14 bases between. CDR3 size: 15 residues. Germline V CDR1 and CDR2: LNHDA, SQIVND (reference sequence). This chain's CDR3 is CASRKGAPSNQPQHF. DNA of the CDR3: TGTGCCAGTCGTAAAGGGGCGCCTAGCAATCAGCCCCAGCATTTT.

The chain carries TRBV9 and TRBJ2-1; D possibly corresponds to TRBD2 (6 bases). Between the trimmed V and J ends, which lost 3 bases and 4 bases, there was a span of 14 bases. The CDR3 has 15 amino acids. CDR1 SGDLS and CDR2 YYNGEE come from the germline V gene. Here the CDR3 DNA reads TGTGCCAGCAGCGGACGGGAGAGATTATACAATGAGCAGTTCTTC. Translating gives CASSGRERLYNEQFF.

J is TRBJ1-5 and V is TRBV6-5; 8 nucleotides align to TRBD1. In germline, CDR1 is MNHEY, CDR2 SVGAGI. The V and J ends lost 2 bases and 7 bases, in that order; junction bases with no gene match: 4. The CDR3 is 14 amino acids. Here the CDR3 reads CASSYGQGIQPQHF. The DNA for the CDR3 is TGTGCCAGCAGTTACGGACAGGGAATACAGCCCCAGCATTTT.

This CDR3 reads CASSLAGGYTDTQYF. CDR3 DNA: TGCGCCAGCAGCTTAGCGGGAGGCTACACAGATACGCAGTATTTT. The chain joins TRBV5-1 to TRBJ2-3, with 9 bases fitting TRBD2. Per the germline V gene, CDR1 is SGHRS and CDR2 is YFSETQ. Trimming at V came to 2 bases and at J to 2 bases, leaving 3 bases not matched to a gene. This CDR3 is 15 amino acids long.

CDR3 amino acids: CASKGQGSFGANVLTF. CDR3 DNA sequence: TGTGCCAGCAAAGGACAGGGATCCTTTGGGGCCAACGTCCTGACTTTC. This chain uses TRBV11-2 with TRBJ2-6, with 8 bases lining up with TRBD1. Trimming took 7 bases from V and 3 from J; bases not matched to a gene: 8. CDR3 size: 16 residues. Germline lookup yields CDR1 SGHAT and CDR2 FQNNGV.

This clone has more than one count but fewer than ten. This chain links TRBV28 with TRBJ1-5; D not resolved. V lost 3 bases and J 5 bases, leaving 11 bases between the germline ends. CDR1 MDHEN and CDR2 SYDVKM come from the germline V gene. This CDR3 is 14 amino acids long. The chain's CDR3 is CASSFTSRYQPQHF. DNA for the CDR3: TGTGCCAGCAGTTTTACATCCCGCTATCAGCCCCAGCATTTT.

The chain uses TRBV2 and TRBJ1-2; D remains ambiguous. The V gene lost 4 bases and the J gene lost 4 bases, with 22 bases spanning the gap. Germline CDR1 reads SNHLY; CDR2 reads FYNNEI. CDR3 length equals 17 residues. The CDR3 region has the DNA TGTGCCAGCAGTGCGGCGGGAACGGAGATCTTTAGCTATGGCTACACCTTC. Protein sequence: CASSAAGTEIFSYGYTF.

This chain connects TRBV7-8 to TRBJ1-2; 7 nucleotides align to TRBD1. The germline V gene has CDR1 SGHVS and CDR2 FQNEAQ. J lost 7 bases, V lost 4 bases, and 6 bases had no gene match. There are 13 residues in the CDR3. The CDR3 DNA reads as TGTGCCAGCAGCTCAGGGGGAAGCGGTGGCTACACCTTC. Protein sequence: CASSSGGSGGYTF.

The chain combines TRBV2 with TRBJ2-2; 11 positions agree with TRBD2. Trimming removed 8 bases from V and 1 base from J; junction bases left unmatched: 6. CDR1 SNHLY and CDR2 FYNNEI come from the germline V gene. The CDR3 runs to 16 residues. CDR3: CASWSTSGMNTGELFF. In nucleotides, the CDR3 is TGTGCCAGCTGGTCGACTAGCGGGATGAACACCGGGGAGCTGTTTTTT.

As DNA, the CDR3 is TGTGCCAGCAGTTACTCCCTGGCTAATGAGCAGTTCTTC. This gives the protein CASSYSLANEQFF. V gene TRBV6-5 combines with J gene TRBJ2-1; D gene unclear. This CDR3 has 13 amino acids. CDR1 is MNHEY, CDR2 SVGAGI, per germline. Trimming removed 0 bases at V and 7 bases at J, with 7 bases between.

The chain links TRBV5-1 to TRBJ2-4; a possible D gene is TRBD1 (6 bases). Germline lookup yields CDR1 SGHRS and CDR2 YFSETQ. The CDR3 consists of 14 residues. V was clipped by 0 bases and J by 3 bases, with 7 bases between them. The chain's CDR3 is CASSLAGVKNIQYF. The CDR3 nucleotides are TGCGCCAGCAGCTTGGCAGGGGTCAAAAACATTCAGTACTTC. Combining the CDR3 with reference TRBV5-1 and TRBJ2-4 gives the whole variable domain KAGVTQTPRYLIKTRGQQVTLSCSPISGHRSVSWYQQTPGQGLQFLFEYFSETQRNKGNFPGRFSGRQFSNSRSEMNVSTLELGDSALYLCASSLAGVKNIQYFGAGTRLSVL.

The V and J genes are TRBV4-1 and TRBJ2-1, with 10 bases aligning to TRBD2. V lost 0 bases to trimming and J lost 7 bases; unmatched junction nucleotides: 6. The CDR3 runs 16 residues. Germline values: CDR1 MGHRA, CDR2 YSYEKL. The chain's CDR3 is CASSQDWVAGGNEQFF. In nucleotides, the CDR3 is TGCGCCAGCAGCCAAGATTGGGTAGCGGGAGGAAATGAGCAGTTCTTC.

The J gene is TRBJ1-1, the V gene TRBV9; TRBD1 matches at 7 bases. Germline values: CDR1 SGDLS, CDR2 YYNGEE. Trimming took 0 bases from V and 4 from J; bases not matched to a gene: 3. The length of the CDR3 is 14 residues. The DNA of the CDR3 is TGTGCCAGCAGCGTAGAAGGGGGCCTCACTGAAGCTTTCTTT. Translation: CASSVEGGLTEAFF.